A selection of T cell receptor beta chains follows, all from one sample in a study of blood T cell repertoires in COVID-19. Profiling relied on immunoSEQ multiplex PCR, and the TCRdb table lists in-frame clones only, not all of them. The sample holds about 210,000 clones, 75% to 90% seen once. The specimen sequenced was PBMCs or T cells enriched from blood (not recorded which). All receptors derive from a man aged 35-49 years who had recovered from COVID-19. The CDR3 runs from the conserved cysteine through the conserved F or W. The order of the fields is D gene, V gene, J gene, clone size, CDR3 DNA, CDR3 protein. The D gene is left open where the match is weak. The size of a clone is reported for some rows only, either as once, few or many, or as a class for expanded clones.

.	TRBV6-6	TRBJ1-3	.	TGTGCCAGCAGTTGGGGACTTACTGGAAACACCATATATTTT	CASSWGLTGNTIYF
TRBD2	TRBV2	TRBJ2-3	.	TGTGCCAGCAGGGATATTAGCGGGAGAGACACAGATACGCAGTATTTT	CASRDISGRDTDTQYF
TRBD2	TRBV5-1	TRBJ2-1	.	TGCGCCAGCAGCTTGGGGACTAGCGGGAGTACTGAGCAGTTCTTC	CASSLGTSGSTEQFF
.	TRBV11-1	TRBJ2-1	.	TGTGCCAGCAGCTTAGCGCGGCATTTGGGTGAGCAGTTCTTC	CASSLARHLGEQFF
.	TRBV18	TRBJ2-5	once	TGTGCCAGCTCGGATAGCCTCCAAGAGACCCAGTACTTC	CASSDSLQETQYF
TRBD2	TRBV9	TRBJ2-1	.	TGTGCCAGCAGCTCTCGTCGAAGCGGGGGGCTGCTGAATGAGCAGTTCTTC	CASSSRRSGGLLNEQFF
.	TRBV7-9	TRBJ1-2	.	TGTGCCAGCAGCCCGACCCAGGGTTATGGCTACACCTTC	CASSPTQGYGYTF
.	TRBV6-5	TRBJ1-5	.	TGTGCCAGCAGCCGAGGGGGTAGGGATCAGCCCCAGCATTTT	CASSRGGRDQPQHF
TRBD1	TRBV14	TRBJ1-1	.	TGTGCCAGCAGCCGGGGGACAGGGTTAAGTCTCGGTGAAGCTTTCTTT	CASSRGTGLSLGEAFF
TRBD1	TRBV29-1	TRBJ2-1	.	TGCAGCGTCTCGACAGGGGCGAAGGGCAATGAGCAGTTCTTC	CSVSTGAKGNEQFF
.	TRBV25-1	TRBJ1-5	.	TGTGCCAGCAGTGTAACAGGGAACAATCAGCCCCAGCATTTT	CASSVTGNNQPQHF
TRBD1	TRBV30	TRBJ1-2	once	TGTGCCTGTATACAGGGGGCTCACTATGGCTACACCTTC	CACIQGAHYGYTF
.	TRBV19	TRBJ2-7	once	TGTGCCAGTAGTATCGGACAGGAGCAGTACTTC	CASSIGQEQYF
.	TRBV5-4	TRBJ1-1	.	TGTGCCAGCAGCCCTGGACTGGACACTGAAGCTTTCTTT	CASSPGLDTEAFF
TRBD2	TRBV7-9	TRBJ2-2	once	TGTGCCAGCAGCTTAAAAATAAGCGGGGGCAGTAGCACCGGGGAGCTGTTTTTT	CASSLKISGGSSTGELFF
.	TRBV7-8	TRBJ2-3	.	TGTGCCAGCAGCTTAAAGGGGGATGCTAGGTATTTT	CASSLKGDARYF
TRBD1	TRBV9	TRBJ1-2	few	TGTGCCAGCAGCCCTCGGACAGGAAGTAACTATGGCTACACCTTC	CASSPRTGSNYGYTF
.	TRBV11-2	TRBJ1-1	.	TGTGCCAGCAGCTTAGGTCCGGGAAAGAACACTGAAGCTTTCTTT	CASSLGPGKNTEAFF
TRBD2	TRBV11-2	TRBJ2-3	.	TGTGCCAGCAGCCTATCCGGGGGGGTCACAGATACGCAGTATTTT	CASSLSGGVTDTQYF
TRBD2	TRBV10-2	TRBJ2-7	many	TGCGCCAGCTCCGCGCGGCGGGGGTTCGAGCAGTACTTC	CASSARRGFEQYF
.	TRBV19	TRBJ2-7	once	TGTGCCAGTAGTATTAGGGGGAAAGACGAGCAGTACTTC	CASSIRGKDEQYF
.	TRBV5-4	TRBJ1-1	once	TGTGCCAACACCCTACAGGGGAACACTGAAGCTTTCTTT	CANTLQGNTEAFF
.	TRBV27	TRBJ2-6	.	TGTGCCAGCACCCGGGGCACGGGGGTGGGGAACGGGGCCAACGTCCTGACTTTC	CASTRGTGVGNGANVLTF
.	TRBV6-5	TRBJ1-1	.	TGTGCCAGCTTGACTACCCATGAAGCTTTCTTT	CASLTTHEAFF
.	TRBV10-1	TRBJ2-2	few	TGCGCCACCAGGCGAGACAATGAGAACACCGGGGAGCTGTTTTTT	CATRRDNENTGELFF
.	TRBV19	TRBJ1-2	.	TGTGCCAGTAGTATAGCATTAGCCTATTCTAACTATGGCTACACCTTC	CASSIALAYSNYGYTF
.	TRBV5-1	TRBJ2-3	.	TGCGCCAGCAGCGGGACTTGGCCGGATACGCAGTATTTT	CASSGTWPDTQYF
.	TRBV7-8	TRBJ1-6	.	TGTGCCAGCAGCGGGGGGGGAGGTGCTAATTCACCCCTCCACTTT	CASSGGGGANSPLHF
TRBD2	TRBV29-1	TRBJ2-1	.	TGCAGCGCCCCCCGAAGTCTAGCGGGGGGTCCCTACAATGAGCAGTTCTTC	CSAPRSLAGGPYNEQFF
.	TRBV10-1	TRBJ1-5	.	TGCGCCAGCAGTGAGACATATCAGCCCCAGCATTTT	CASSETYQPQHF
TRBD1	TRBV3-1/TRBV3-2	TRBJ1-2	few	TGTGCCAGCAGCCAAGGAAGCAGGGGGAGAGATTTTTGCACCTTC	CASSQGSRGRDFCTF
.	TRBV7-3	TRBJ1-2	few	TGTGCCAGCAGCTTACTCAAGGGGCCCCATGGCTACACCTTC	CASSLLKGPHGYTF
.	TRBV27	TRBJ1-5	once	TGTGCCAGCAGTTCCCAGGGGTACGGTCAGCCCCAGCATTTT	CASSSQGYGQPQHF
TRBD2	TRBV9	TRBJ2-5	.	TGTGCCAGCAGCGTAGATGGAGCGGGGGGGCGAGAGACCCAGTACTTC	CASSVDGAGGRETQYF
.	TRBV5-6	TRBJ2-5	once	TGTGCCAGCAGCACCCCCAAGTCCGGGATGGAGACCCAGTACTTC	CASSTPKSGMETQYF
TRBD2	TRBV19	TRBJ2-7	few	TGTGCCAGTAGTCTCTCCACAACCACCGGGGGGAGGAGAACCTACGAGCAGTACTTC	CASSLSTTTGGRRTYEQYF
.	TRBV12-3/TRBV12-4	TRBJ1-1	once	TGTGCCAGCAGTTTAGTGGCATGGACTGAAGCTTTCTTT	CASSLVAWTEAFF
.	TRBV7-3	TRBJ2-3	.	TGTGCCAGCAGCCCCCTAAGCACAGATACGCAGTATTTT	CASSPLSTDTQYF
TRBD1	TRBV7-6	TRBJ2-2	.	TGTGCCAGCAGCTCAAAAGGGACAGTCGCTGGGGAGCTGTTTTTT	CASSSKGTVAGELFF
.	TRBV3-1/TRBV3-2	TRBJ2-7	.	TGTGCCAGCAAGTGGTCGGGGAGCTCCTACGAGCAGTACTTC	CASKWSGSSYEQYF
.	TRBV9	TRBJ1-2	.	TGTGCCAGCAGCAGGGGAGGGGTCTATGGCTACACCTTC	CASSRGGVYGYTF
.	TRBV5-8	TRBJ1-1	.	TGTGCCAGCAGCCTTGGGACTCACACTGAAGCTTTCTTT	CASSLGTHTEAFF
.	TRBV12-5	TRBJ2-2	.	TGTGCTAGTGGTTTTTTCGGGTCCCCCGGGGTAGGGACCGGGGAGCTGTTTTTT	CASGFFGSPGVGTGELFF
TRBD2	TRBV5-1	TRBJ2-3	.	TGCGCCAGCAGCCGACTAGCGGAGAGCACAGATACGCAGTATTTT	CASSRLAESTDTQYF
.	TRBV11-2	TRBJ2-2	.	TGTGCCAGCAGCTTCCCCCCCCAGCGGTTAAGGACCGGGGAGCTGTTTTTT	CASSFPPQRLRTGELFF
.	TRBV24-1	TRBJ1-5	once	TGTGCCACCGCCGCGAGGAGAGGAGGCAATCAGCCCCAGCATTTT	CATAARRGGNQPQHF
TRBD1	TRBV9	TRBJ2-7	.	TGTGCCAGCAGCAAGGATCCGACAGGGACGAGCTACGAGCAGTACTTC	CASSKDPTGTSYEQYF
.	TRBV3-1/TRBV3-2	TRBJ1-2	.	TGTGCCAGCAGGCACAGCCCGACAAGTGTGGATGGCTACACCTTC	CASRHSPTSVDGYTF